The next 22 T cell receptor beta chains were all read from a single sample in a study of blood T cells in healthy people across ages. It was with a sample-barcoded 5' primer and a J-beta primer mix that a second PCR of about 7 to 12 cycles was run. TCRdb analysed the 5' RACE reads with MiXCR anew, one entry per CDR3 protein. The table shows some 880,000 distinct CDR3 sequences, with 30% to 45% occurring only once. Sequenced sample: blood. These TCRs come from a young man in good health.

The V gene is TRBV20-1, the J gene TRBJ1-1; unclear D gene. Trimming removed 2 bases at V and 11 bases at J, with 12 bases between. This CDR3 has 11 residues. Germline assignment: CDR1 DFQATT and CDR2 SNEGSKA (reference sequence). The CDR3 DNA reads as TGCAGTGCTAGACGACAAGATACTGCTTTCTTT. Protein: CSARRQDTAFF.

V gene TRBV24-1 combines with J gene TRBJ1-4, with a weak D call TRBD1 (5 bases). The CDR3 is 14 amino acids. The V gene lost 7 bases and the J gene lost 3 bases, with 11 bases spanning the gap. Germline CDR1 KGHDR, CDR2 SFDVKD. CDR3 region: CATRPGPSNEKLFF. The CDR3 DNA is TGTGCCACCAGACCAGGGCCCTCTAATGAAAAACTGTTTTTT.

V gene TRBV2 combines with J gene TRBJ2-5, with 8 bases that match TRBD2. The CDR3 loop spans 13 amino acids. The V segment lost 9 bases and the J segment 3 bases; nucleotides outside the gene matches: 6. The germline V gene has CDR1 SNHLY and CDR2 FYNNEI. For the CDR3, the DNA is TGTGCCAGATCGGGACTAGTCGAAGAGACCCAGTACTTC. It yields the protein CARSGLVEETQYF.

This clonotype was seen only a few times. The DNA for the CDR3 is TGTGCCAGCAGCCAATACACTAGCGGGGCGGGTGGGGCCCAGTACTTC. This gives the protein CASSQYTSGAGGAQYF. This rearrangement joins TRBV4-2 to TRBJ2-5; TRBD2 agrees at 10 bases. Germline loops: CDR1 LGHNA, CDR2 YNFKEQ. V lost 2 bases and J lost 9; bases outside the gene matches: 12. This CDR3 is 16 amino acids long.

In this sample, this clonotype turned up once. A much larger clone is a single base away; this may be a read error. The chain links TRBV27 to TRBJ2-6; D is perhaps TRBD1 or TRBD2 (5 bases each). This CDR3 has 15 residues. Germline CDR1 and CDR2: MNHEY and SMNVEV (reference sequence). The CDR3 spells CASAKQDSGTNVLTF. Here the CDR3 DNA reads TGTGCCAGCGCTAAACAGGACTCTGGGACCAACGTCCTGACTTTC.

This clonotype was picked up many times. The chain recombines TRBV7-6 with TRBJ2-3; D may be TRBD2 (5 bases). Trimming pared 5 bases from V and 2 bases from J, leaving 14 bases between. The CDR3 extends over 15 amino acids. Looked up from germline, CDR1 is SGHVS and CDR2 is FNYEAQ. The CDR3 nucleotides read TGTGCCAGCAGCCCCGGACTGCCCCCCACAGATACGCAGTATTTT. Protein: CASSPGLPPTDTQYF.

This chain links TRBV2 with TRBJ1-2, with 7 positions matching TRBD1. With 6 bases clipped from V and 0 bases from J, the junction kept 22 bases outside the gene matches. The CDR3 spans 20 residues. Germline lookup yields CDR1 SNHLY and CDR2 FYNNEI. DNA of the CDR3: TGTGCCAGCAGGTTCCCAGGAGAAGGGGGCGGGGGCGTGCCTAACTATGGCTACACCTTC. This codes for CASRFPGEGGGGVPNYGYTF.

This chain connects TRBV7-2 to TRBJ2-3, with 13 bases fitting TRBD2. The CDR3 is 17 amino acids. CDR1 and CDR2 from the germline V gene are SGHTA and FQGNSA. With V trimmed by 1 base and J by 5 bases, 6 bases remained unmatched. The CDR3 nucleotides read TGTGCCAGCAGCTTAGTACTAGCGGGGGGGCCTGGAGATACGCAGTATTTT. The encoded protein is CASSLVLAGGPGDTQYF.

The CDR3 DNA reads as TGTGCCAGCAGCTTGAGGGCGGGAGAGATTACCAATGAGCAGTTCTTC. This sequence encodes CASSLRAGEITNEQFF. The chain uses TRBV7-2 and TRBJ2-1; 7 bases are a match to TRBD2. V was clipped by 3 bases and J by 6 bases; unmatched bases: 11. The CDR3 is 16 residues long. CDR1 is SGHTA, CDR2 FQGNSA, per germline.

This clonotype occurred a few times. CDR3 region: CASSPWTSGDHNEQFF. CDR3 coding DNA: TGTGCCAGCAGCCCCTGGACTAGCGGGGATCACAATGAGCAGTTCTTC. This chain links TRBV7-2 with TRBJ2-1; 12 nucleotides agree with TRBD2. The length of the CDR3 is 16 residues. The germline V gene encodes CDR1 SGHTA and CDR2 FQGNSA. Trimming at V came to 5 bases and at J to 5 bases, leaving 7 bases not matched to a gene.

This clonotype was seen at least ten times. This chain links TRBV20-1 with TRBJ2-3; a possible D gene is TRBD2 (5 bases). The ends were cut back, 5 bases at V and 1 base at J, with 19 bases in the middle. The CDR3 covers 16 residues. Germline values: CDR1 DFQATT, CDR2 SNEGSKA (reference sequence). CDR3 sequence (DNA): TGCAGTGCTCCAAGTCCTCCGGGAATACGCACAGATACGCAGTATTTT. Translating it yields CSAPSPPGIRTDTQYF.

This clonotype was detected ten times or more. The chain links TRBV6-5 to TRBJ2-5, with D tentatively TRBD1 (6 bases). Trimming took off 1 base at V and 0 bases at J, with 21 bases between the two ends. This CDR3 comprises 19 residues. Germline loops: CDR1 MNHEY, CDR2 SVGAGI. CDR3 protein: CASSYFLVSGHEYQETQYF. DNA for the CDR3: TGTGCCAGCAGTTACTTTTTGGTTTCGGGACACGAGTACCAAGAGACCCAGTACTTC.

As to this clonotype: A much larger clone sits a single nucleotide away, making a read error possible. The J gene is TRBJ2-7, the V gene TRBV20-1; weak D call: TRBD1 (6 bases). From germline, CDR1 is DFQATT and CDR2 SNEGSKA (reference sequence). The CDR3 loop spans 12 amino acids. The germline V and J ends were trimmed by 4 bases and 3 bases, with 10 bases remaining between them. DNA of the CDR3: TGCAGTGCTACGAACAGGGACTACGAGCAGTACTTC. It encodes CSATNRDYEQYF.

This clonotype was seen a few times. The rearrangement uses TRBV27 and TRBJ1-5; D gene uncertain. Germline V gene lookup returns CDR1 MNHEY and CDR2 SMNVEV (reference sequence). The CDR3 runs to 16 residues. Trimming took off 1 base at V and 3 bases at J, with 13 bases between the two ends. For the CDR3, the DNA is TGTGCCAGCAGTTTATTTGGGGAAGGGAACAATCAGCCCCAGCATTTT. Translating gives CASSLFGEGNNQPQHF.

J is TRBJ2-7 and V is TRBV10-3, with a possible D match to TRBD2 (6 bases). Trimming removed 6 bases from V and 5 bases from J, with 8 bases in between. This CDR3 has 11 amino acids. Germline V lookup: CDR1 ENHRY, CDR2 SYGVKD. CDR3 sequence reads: CAIREGNEQYF. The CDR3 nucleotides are TGTGCCATCAGGGAGGGGAACGAGCAGTACTTC.

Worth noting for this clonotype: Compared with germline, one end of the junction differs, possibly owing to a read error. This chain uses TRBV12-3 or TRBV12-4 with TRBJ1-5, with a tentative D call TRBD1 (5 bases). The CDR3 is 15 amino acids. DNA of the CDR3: TGTGCCAGCAGTTTACAGTCAGGGTCTGGTCAGCTCCAGCATTTT. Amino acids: CASSLQSGSGQLQHF.

The CDR3 is CASSPRPGTRQTQYF. Written as DNA, the CDR3 is TGTGCCAGCAGCCCCCGCCCAGGCACAAGACAGACCCAGTACTTC. V usage is TRBV7-8 and J usage is TRBJ2-5, with D uncertain. V lost 5 bases and J lost 6, with 19 bases in between. CDR3 length: 15 residues. Germline CDR1 SGHVS, CDR2 FQNEAQ.

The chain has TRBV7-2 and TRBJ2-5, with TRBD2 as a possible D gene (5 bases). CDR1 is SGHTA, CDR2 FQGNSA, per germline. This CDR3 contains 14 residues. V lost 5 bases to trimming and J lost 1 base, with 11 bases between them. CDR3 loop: CASSAGSTQETQYF. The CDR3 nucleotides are TGTGCCAGCAGCGCGGGCTCCACCCAAGAGACCCAGTACTTC.

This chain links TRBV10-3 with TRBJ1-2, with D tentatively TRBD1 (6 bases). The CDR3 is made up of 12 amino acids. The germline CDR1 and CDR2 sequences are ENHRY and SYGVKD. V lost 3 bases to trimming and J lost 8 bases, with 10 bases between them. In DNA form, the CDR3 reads TGTGCCATCAGTGAAAGCGGGGGCGGCTACACCTTC. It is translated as CAISESGGGYTF.

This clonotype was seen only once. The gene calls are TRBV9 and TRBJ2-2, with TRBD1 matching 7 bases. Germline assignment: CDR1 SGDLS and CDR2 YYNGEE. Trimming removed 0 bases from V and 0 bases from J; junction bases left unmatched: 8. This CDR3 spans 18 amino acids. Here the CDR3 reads CASSVGRETGPNTGELFF. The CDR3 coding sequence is TGTGCCAGCAGCGTAGGAAGGGAGACAGGGCCGAACACCGGGGAGCTGTTTTTT.

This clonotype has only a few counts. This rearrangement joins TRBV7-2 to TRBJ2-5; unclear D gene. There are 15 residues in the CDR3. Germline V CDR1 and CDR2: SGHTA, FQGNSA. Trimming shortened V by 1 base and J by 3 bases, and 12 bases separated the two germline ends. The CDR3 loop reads CASSLGGATKETQYF. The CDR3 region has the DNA TGTGCCAGCAGCTTAGGAGGTGCTACAAAAGAGACCCAGTACTTC.

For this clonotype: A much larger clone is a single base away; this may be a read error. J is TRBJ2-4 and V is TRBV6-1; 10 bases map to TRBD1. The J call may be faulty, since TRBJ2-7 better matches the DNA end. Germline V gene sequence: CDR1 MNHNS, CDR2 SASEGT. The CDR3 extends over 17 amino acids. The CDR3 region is CVSSRIPGGQGFHEQYF. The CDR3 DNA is TGTGTCAGCAGTCGAATCCCGGGGGGACAGGGGTTCCACGAGCAGTACTTC.